Following are 17 T cell receptor beta chains from one sample sequenced in a study of Graves' ophthalmopathy and Graves' hyperthyroidism. RNA transcripts yielded amplified TCR beta CDR3 regions. Amplification began with first-round RT-PCR using HTBI primers, then second-round multiplex PCR was performed. TCRdb re-analysed the multiplex PCR reads in MiXCR, keeping a single row per CDR3 protein. Of hundreds of thousands of distinct CDR3 sequences in the sample, 40% were seen once. The sample was peripheral blood. Source of these receptors: an adult man with Graves' ophthalmopathy.

This clonotype was seen repeatedly, ten times or more. This chain connects TRBV25-1 to TRBJ2-7; D is ambiguous. The CDR3 has 13 residues. Trimming stripped 2 bases from V and 2 bases from J, with 7 bases between. Germline-derived CDR1 and CDR2 are MGHDK and SYGVNS. The DNA for the CDR3 is TGTGCCAGCAGTGAAGGTGGGGCCTACGAGCAGTACTTC. Translation gives CASSEGGAYEQYF.

V usage is TRBV10-3 and J usage is TRBJ1-2; 10 bases fit TRBD1. Germline assignment: CDR1 ENHRY and CDR2 SYGVKD. The CDR3 covers 14 residues. V lost 10 bases to trimming and J lost 7 bases; unmatched junction nucleotides: 12. The CDR3 DNA reads TGTGCCAGCTTTAAGAGGGGGACAGGGGTTGGCTACACCTTC. Its translation is CASFKRGTGVGYTF.

V gene TRBV20-1 combines with J gene TRBJ2-6; 8 bases are a match to TRBD2. The germline gives CDR1 DFQATT, CDR2 SNEGSKA (reference sequence). The CDR3 is made up of 16 amino acids. CDR3 amino acids: CSVGTGGVSGANVLTF. In nucleotides, the CDR3 is TGCAGCGTGGGTACGGGAGGGGTCTCTGGGGCCAACGTCCTGACTTTC.

At least ten counts were recorded for this clonotype. This chain joins TRBV20-1 and TRBJ1-5; the match to TRBD1 covers 7 bases. V was pared by 2 bases and J by 6 bases, with 4 bases of the junction left unmatched. CDR1 DFQATT and CDR2 SNEGSKA come from the germline V gene (reference sequence). The CDR3 has 13 residues. CDR3 DNA: TGCAGTGCTAGACAGGGGGTAGGTCAGCCCCAGCATTTT. Translation: CSARQGVGQPQHF.

Remarks on this clonotype: Being one base from a much bigger clone, this may be a read error. The CDR3: CGSSVATDPYTEAFF. CDR3 DNA: TGTGGCAGCAGCGTAGCGACGGACCCGTACACTGAAGCTTTCTTT. J is TRBJ1-1 and V is TRBV9; no reliable D call. The CDR3 has 15 residues. Germline V lookup: CDR1 SGDLS, CDR2 YYNGEE.

This clonotype has just a few counts. The V call is TRBV20-1, the J call TRBJ2-3; D gene unclear. The germline V gene has CDR1 DFQATT and CDR2 SNEGSKA (reference sequence). Trimming took off 6 bases at V and 0 bases at J, with 10 bases between the two ends. The CDR3 is 13 residues long. The CDR3 region is CSATDTSTDTQYF. CDR3 coding DNA: TGCAGTGCCACCGACACCAGCACAGATACGCAGTATTTT.

V and J are TRBV12-3 or TRBV12-4 and TRBJ1-5; 7 bases line up with TRBD1. The CDR3 is made up of 14 amino acids. J lost 4 bases, V lost 3 bases, and 3 bases had no gene match. DNA for the CDR3: TGTGCCAGCAGTTTCGACAGGGAGAATCAGCCCCAGCATTTT. Its translation: CASSFDRENQPQHF.

The chain is built from TRBV25-1 and TRBJ2-2, with unresolved D. The CDR3 runs 14 residues. V shed 5 bases and J shed 4 bases, with 11 bases lying between them. Germline CDR1 and CDR2: MGHDK and SYGVNS. The CDR3 here is CASSSDGRTGELFF. The CDR3 nucleotides are TGTGCCAGCAGTTCAGACGGTCGCACCGGGGAGCTGTTTTTT.

For this clonotype: This may arise from a read error, as a much more abundant clone is one base away. V is TRBV7-9 and J is TRBJ2-7, with a possible D match to TRBD1 (5 bases). V lost 4 bases and J lost 12, with 16 bases in between. Germline V gene sequence: CDR1 SEHNR, CDR2 FQNEAQ (reference sequence). The CDR3 covers 12 residues. The CDR3 DNA follows: TGTGCCAGCAGCTCCTCTCAGGGCCCTTCGTACTTC. Protein sequence: CASSSSQGPSYF. The entire variable domain, with the rest obtained from reference TRBV7-9 and TRBJ2-7, is as follows: DTGVSQNPRHKITKRGQNVTFRCDPISEHNRLYWYRQTLGQGPEFLTYFQNEAQLEKSRLLSDRFSAERPKGSFSTLEIQRTEQGDSAMYLCASSSSQGPSYFGPGTRLTVT.

Many counts were recorded for this clonotype. The chain joins TRBV15 to TRBJ1-1, with TRBD1 matching 9 bases. The CDR3 loop spans 18 amino acids. Germline V gene sequence: CDR1 LNHNV, CDR2 YYDKDF (reference sequence). With V trimmed by 2 bases and J by 2 bases, 12 bases remained unmatched. The CDR3 nucleotides are TGTGCCACCAGCAGAAAAAAAGGACAACAGGGGGCTAACACTGAAGCTTTCTTT. It is translated as CATSRKKGQQGANTEAFF.

This clonotype was observed at least ten times. V is TRBV2 and J is TRBJ1-5; D may be TRBD1 (5 bases). Germline CDR1 reads SNHLY; CDR2 reads FYNNEI. This CDR3 has 15 residues. Between the trimmed V and J ends, which lost 4 bases and 3 bases, there was a span of 13 bases. Here the CDR3 DNA reads TGTGCCAGCAGTGTTGCCAGGGTGAACAATCAGCCCCAGCATTTT. Translated, it gives CASSVARVNNQPQHF.

This chain uses TRBV25-1 with TRBJ2-2; a possible D gene is TRBD1 (6 bases). The CDR3 covers 14 residues. Trimming removed 4 bases at V and 5 bases at J, with 11 bases between. CDR1 is MGHDK, CDR2 SYGVNS, per germline. In DNA form, the CDR3 reads TGTGCCAGCAGTGCTACAGGGTCAACCGGGGAGCTGTTTTTT. Its translation: CASSATGSTGELFF.

This clonotype is a singleton in its sample. The CDR3 end shows no conserved phenylalanine or tryptophan, and so a read error is likely. Because the CDR3's place on the DNA is in doubt, the DNA is left out and the CDR3 is given as listed by TCRdb. This chain links TRBV2 with TRBJ2-5; TRBD1 is the table's D call, not checked against the DNA. The CDR3 numbers 12 amino acids, ends counted. Germline CDR1 is SNHLY and CDR2 is FYNNEI. CDR3 residues: CASSPAGPGAFL.

The table lists this clonotype with a few counts. This sequence joins TRBV20-1 and TRBJ2-5, with D perhaps given as TRBD1 or TRBD2 (6 bases each). This CDR3 comprises 16 residues. Germline CDR1 and CDR2: DFQATT and SNEGSKA (reference sequence). Trimming took off 6 bases at V and 5 bases at J, with 25 bases between the two ends. As DNA, the CDR3 is TGCAGTGCGGGGGCCTCATCGCCTCATGCGGGGGAGACCCAGTACTTC. Its translation is CSAGASSPHAGETQYF.

The V gene is TRBV25-1, the J gene TRBJ2-2, with 9 bases fitting TRBD1. The CDR3 totals 17 residues. Germline loops: CDR1 MGHDK, CDR2 SYGVNS. Unmatched junction bases numbered 11, after V lost 5 bases and J lost 4 bases. CDR3 sequence reads: CASSYRYRGRATGELFF. CDR3 in DNA: TGTGCCAGCAGTTACCGCTACAGGGGGCGCGCCACCGGGGAGCTGTTTTTT.

The chain has TRBV29-1 and TRBJ1-6, with 9 bases identical to TRBD1. Germline V gene sequence: CDR1 SQVTM, CDR2 ANQGSEA. This CDR3 contains 12 residues. J lost 9 bases, V lost 3 bases, and 0 bases had no gene match. CDR3 loop: CSVETGGSPLHF. Written as DNA, the CDR3 is TGCAGCGTTGAGACAGGGGGTTCACCCCTCCACTTT.

This clonotype was counted once. The rearrangement uses TRBV24-1 and TRBJ1-5; D might be TRBD1 (5 bases). V lost 6 bases and J 3 bases, leaving 11 bases between the germline ends. The CDR3 contains 14 residues. Germline V gives CDR1 KGHDR, CDR2 SFDVKD. CDR3 loop: CATSLPGYNQPQHF. Written as DNA, the CDR3 is TGTGCCACCAGTTTACCAGGGTACAATCAGCCCCAGCATTTT.